This entry describes one TCR beta chain. The target antigen is unknown. Germline V gene data show CDR1 as SGHRS and CDR2 as YFSETQ. CDR3 length: 15 amino acids. Donors were nominally healthy when sampled, though unrecorded immune exposures were likely. The sample originates from a study of cytomegalovirus exposure and HLA in healthy donors. Whole-study results and caveats: Reports state that TCR beta sequences accurately predicted most subjects' HLA-A and HLA-B alleles. With later analysis, a missense DCLRE1C variant became linked to TCR beta V- and J-gene trimming. Upon later analysis, TCR association rates were observed to vary by HLA locus, being highest for DRB1 and lowest for HLA-C.

The PCR had 60 Vbeta and 13 Jbeta primers. Assay: immunoSEQ multiplex PCR; the TCRdb copy retains only in-frame clones and omits some. The sample table sets out about 72,000 clones. Material for sequencing was PBMCs. The receptor comes from a woman aged 40 to 50 in good health and CMV-seropositive. The V and J genes are TRBV5-1 and TRBJ2-5, with TRBD2 matching over 9 bases. The closer fit of TRBJ2-7 to the DNA end suggests the J call may be wrong. CDR3 bases: TGCGCCAGCAGCTTAAGGGGCGGGAGGGGGGACGAGCAGTACTTC. The encoded protein is CASSLRGGRGDEQYF.